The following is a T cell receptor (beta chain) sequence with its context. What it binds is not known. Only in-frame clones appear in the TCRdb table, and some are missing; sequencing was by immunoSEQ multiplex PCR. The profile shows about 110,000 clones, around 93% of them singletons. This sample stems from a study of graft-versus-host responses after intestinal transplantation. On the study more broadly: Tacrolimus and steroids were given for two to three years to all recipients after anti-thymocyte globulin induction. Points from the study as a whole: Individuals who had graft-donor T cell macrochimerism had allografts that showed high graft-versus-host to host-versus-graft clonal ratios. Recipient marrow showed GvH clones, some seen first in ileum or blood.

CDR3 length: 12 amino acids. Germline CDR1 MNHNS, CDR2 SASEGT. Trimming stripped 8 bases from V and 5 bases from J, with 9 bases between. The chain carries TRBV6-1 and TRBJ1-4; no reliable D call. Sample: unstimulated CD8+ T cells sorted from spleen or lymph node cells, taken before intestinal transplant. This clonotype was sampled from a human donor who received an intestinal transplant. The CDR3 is CASDGENEKLFF. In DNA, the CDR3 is TGTGCCAGCGATGGGGAGAATGAAAAACTGTTTTTT.